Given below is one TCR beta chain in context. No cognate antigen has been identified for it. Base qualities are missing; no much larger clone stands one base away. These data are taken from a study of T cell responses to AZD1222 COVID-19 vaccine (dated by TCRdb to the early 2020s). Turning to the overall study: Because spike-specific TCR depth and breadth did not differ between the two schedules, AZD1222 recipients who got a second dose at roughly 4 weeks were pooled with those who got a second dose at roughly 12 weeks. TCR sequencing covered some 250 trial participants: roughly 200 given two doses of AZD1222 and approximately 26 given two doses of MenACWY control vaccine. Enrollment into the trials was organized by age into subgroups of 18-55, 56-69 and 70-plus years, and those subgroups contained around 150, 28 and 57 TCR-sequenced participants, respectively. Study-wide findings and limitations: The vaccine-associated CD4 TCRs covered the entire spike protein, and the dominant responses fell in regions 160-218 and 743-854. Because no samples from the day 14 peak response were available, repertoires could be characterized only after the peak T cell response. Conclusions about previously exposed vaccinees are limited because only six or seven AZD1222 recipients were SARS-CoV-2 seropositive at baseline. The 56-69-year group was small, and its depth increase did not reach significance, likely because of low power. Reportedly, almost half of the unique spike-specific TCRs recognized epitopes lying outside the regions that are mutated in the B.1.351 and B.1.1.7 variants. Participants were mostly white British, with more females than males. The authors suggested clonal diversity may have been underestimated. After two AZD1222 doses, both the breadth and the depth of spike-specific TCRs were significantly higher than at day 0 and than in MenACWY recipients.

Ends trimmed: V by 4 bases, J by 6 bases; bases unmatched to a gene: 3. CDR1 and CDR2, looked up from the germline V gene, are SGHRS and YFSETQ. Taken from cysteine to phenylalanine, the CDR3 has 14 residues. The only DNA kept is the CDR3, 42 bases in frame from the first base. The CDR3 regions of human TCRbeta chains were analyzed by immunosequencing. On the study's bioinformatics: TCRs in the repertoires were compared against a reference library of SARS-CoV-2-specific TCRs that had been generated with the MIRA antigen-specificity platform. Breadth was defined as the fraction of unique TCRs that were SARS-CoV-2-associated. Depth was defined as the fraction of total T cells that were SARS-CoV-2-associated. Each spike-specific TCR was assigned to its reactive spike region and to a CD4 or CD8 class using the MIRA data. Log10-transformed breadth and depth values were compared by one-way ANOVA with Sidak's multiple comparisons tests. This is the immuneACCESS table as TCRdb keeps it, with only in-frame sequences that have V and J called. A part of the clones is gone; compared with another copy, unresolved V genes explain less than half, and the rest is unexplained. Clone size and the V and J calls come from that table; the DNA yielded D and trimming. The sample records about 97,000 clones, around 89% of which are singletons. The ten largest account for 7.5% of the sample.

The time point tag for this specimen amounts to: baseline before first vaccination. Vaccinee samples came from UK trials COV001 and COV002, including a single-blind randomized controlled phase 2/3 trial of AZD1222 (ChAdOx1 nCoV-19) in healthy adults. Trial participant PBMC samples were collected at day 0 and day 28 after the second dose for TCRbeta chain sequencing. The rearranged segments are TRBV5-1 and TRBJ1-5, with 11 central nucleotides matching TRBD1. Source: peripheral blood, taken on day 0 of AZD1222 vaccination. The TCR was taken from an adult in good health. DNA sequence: TGCGCCAGCAGCCCGGGACAGGGGGGTCAGCCCCAGCATTTT. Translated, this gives CASSPGQGGQPQHF.